The T cell receptor beta chain under discussion was sequenced for a study of cytomegalovirus exposure and HLA in healthy donors (dated by TCRdb to 2017 to 2019). Regarding the study in general: According to an earlier analysis of 550 to 700 of the donors, about 179 million T cells yielded some 120 million unique TCR beta sequences and around 300 Gb of sequence data. The number of donors typed differed by locus, with roughly 629-640 for A, B, C, DRB1 and DQB1, approximately 500 for DQA1, 606 for DPA1, and some 450 for DPB1. The study was designed to test whether signatures of past pathogen exposure could be identified by cataloging public T cell receptors. Alongside the repertoire data, information on donor age, sex, ethnicity and CMV serostatus was compiled. Of the roughly 400 genotyped donors, 81% were placed in the genetic ancestry cluster associated with self-reported Caucasian donors. Several DR-DQ haplotypes were treated as single units for association and clustering because of strong linkage in the cohort. Among 398 genotyped donors of the cohort, an average of around 240,000 unique TCR beta nucleotide sequences were sequenced per donor, 15% to 20% of them non-productive. In a later genetic analysis, genome-wide SNP genotypes for 398 of the 666 donors were used, and that subset was treated as a discovery cohort. The study used immunosequencing to profile the T cell repertoires of approximately 650 subjects and linked those repertoires to cytomegalovirus serostatus. Class I and class II HLA loci were covered by the typing at four-digit resolution. To predict cytomegalovirus infection status, the study combined high-throughput TCR immunosequencing, statistical association of individual TCRs with disease status, and machine learning. To decide whether each TCR beta V gene segment behaved as functional or pseudogenic, an earlier analysis of some 570 of the donors relied on high-throughput TCR beta sequencing. An early release covering roughly 640 HLA-typed donors comprised approximately 290 gigabases of sequencing data and around 80 million unique TCR sequences. Along with the approximately 620-subject first cohort, a separate validation cohort of about 110 different subjects was used. All discovery cohort repertoires had been generated on a single sequencing platform. A later analysis re-examined previously published TCR beta repertoires from 600 to 700 donors and added high-resolution HLA genotyping to investigate patterns of TCR occurrence. In the later analysis, no new phenotypic data were used to find candidate immune exposures; instead, reliance was placed on TCR beta sequences and their occurrence across donors.

What the research found in general, with its limitations: Sequencing depth was assumed to be roughly uniform across donors in the presence/absence analyses, though that assumption may not hold. Correlated functional status among segregating V segments might reflect linkage disequilibrium, but an unknown experimental factor could not be ruled out. When HLA alleles, especially DR and DQ, strongly co-occurred, TCR associations were difficult to assign to individual alleles. A later analysis found that most CMV-associated TCR beta chains appeared HLA-restricted, with HLA associations seemingly driven largely by CMV exposure. Broadly in line with IMGT annotations, most TCR beta V segments showed up in productive rearrangements about 87% or about 30% of the time in an earlier analysis of 450 to 750 of the donors. An association between a missense DCLRE1C variant and V-gene and J-gene trimming of TCR beta chains was found in a later genetic analysis and replicated in an independent cohort. Immune exposure information for the cohort was limited to CMV serostatus. This cohort had only TCR beta chains sequenced, and the lack of alpha or paired-chain data limited which features could be detected. Because the 87-base-pair reads could not distinguish some IMGT-functional V segments, including TRBV6-2 and TRBV6-3, those segments were excluded. According to the authors, the approach could potentially be generalized to other disease states and immunological phenotypes. The classifier was reported to diagnose cytomegalovirus status with high specificity and sensitivity in both the original cohort and the validation cohort. A group of highly shared sequence variants was considered likely to be a technical artifact of the sequencing pipeline. In a later analysis, the rate of TCR association differed among HLA loci, with DRB1 alleles having the most associated TCRs and HLA-C alleles having the fewest. In the study, approximately 150 TCR beta chains were listed as associated with cytomegalovirus. In vitro tests confirmed that three of the cytomegalovirus-associated TCR beta chains recognize cytomegalovirus antigens. A later analysis found that HLA-associated TCR beta chains were more clonally expanded and had lower generation probabilities than equally common non-associated chains. HLA typing was unavailable for some donors at each locus, so association tests used only the typed subset. A further reported finding was that TCR beta sequences accurately predicted the HLA-A and HLA-B alleles for most subjects in the first cohort. A later genetic analysis reported fewer N-insertions in productive TCRs among donors in an Asian-associated ancestry cluster than the roughly 620-donor mean. Specific HLA alleles were associated with over 15,000 TCR beta sequences at a false discovery rate of 0.05 in a later analysis. Because counts were too low, seventeen rarely observed V segments, including chromosome 9 orphons, were excluded from the earlier analysis of fewer than 650 of the donors. According to a later analysis, parvovirus B19, influenza, CMV and Epstein-Barr virus appeared linked to several top co-occurrence clusters. Across donors, most TCR sequences were observed very rarely, whereas some public TCRs were present in many individuals.

About this clone: Its antigen is currently not known. The input lacks base qualities; no much larger clone sits a single base away.

The cohort was made up of approximately 670 healthy bone marrow donors. At the time of sampling, all cohort members were nominally healthy, though unrecorded immune exposures were likely present. Of the approximately 700 cohort members, around 280 had positive CMV serostatus and roughly 330 had negative CMV serostatus, and CMV serostatus was not recorded for the donor. A peripheral blood sample was collected from each donor, and TCR beta sequencing was performed on peripheral blood mononuclear cells. The Qiagen DNeasy Blood Extraction Kit was used to extract genomic DNA from the blood cell samples. The library was produced with the immunoSEQ multiplex PCR assay. A mixture of 60 forward primers for TCR Vbeta segments and 13 reverse primers for TCR Jbeta segments was used in the multiplex PCR. A multiplex PCR assay on genomic DNA amplified the CDR3 region of rearranged TCR beta genes. Amplified TCR beta libraries were sequenced as 87-base-pair reads on the Illumina HiSeq System. In the authors' own workflow: Across the 500 to 850 repertoires, a later analysis counted around 80 million unique TCR beta chains, some 11 million of which were shared by at least two donors. A nearest-neighbor algorithm error-corrected the raw reads and collapsed the reads into unique sequences, merging closely related sequences to remove PCR and sequencing errors. To assign V, D and J gene segments, CDR3 sequences were aligned to IMGT reference sequences. For a sequence to be retained, at least a six-nucleotide match to both a V gene segment and a J gene segment was required. A rearrangement was called productive if the CDR3 had no stop codons and remained in frame with V and J, and every other rearrangement was called non-productive. Following IMGT convention, CDR3 was defined as the stretch from the second conserved V-encoded cysteine to the conserved J-encoded phenylalanine. The earlier analysis of 587 of the donors excluded any sequence lacking an unambiguous match to a single V gene segment. An earlier analysis of 500 to 700 of the donors classified V segments as functional when productive rearrangements were above 56.7% and as segregating when the standard deviation between donors was above 5%. A statistical classification framework was built to diagnose cytomegalovirus status from the catalog of TCR beta chain sequences. A later analysis assigned V and J genes by comparing TCR nucleotide sequences with IMGT/GENE-DB human TR gene sequences. A later analysis assigned CDR3 sequences and most-parsimonious VDJ recombination scenarios with the TCRdist pipeline. A later analysis defined each TCR beta chain by its CDR3 amino acid sequence plus V-gene family, and excluded reads lacking a unique V-gene family. As a way to deal with suspected cross-contamination and a sequencing artifact, a later analysis dropped 640 or so nucleotide sequences that were highly shared and had low generation probability. In a later analysis, a clonal expansion index for each public chain was calculated from normalized within-repertoire ranks of inferred template counts. Generation probabilities in a later analysis came from a VDJ recombination model fitted to out-of-frame rearrangements, and those results were checked against IGoR. In a later analysis, hypergeometric tests were used to score TCR-TCR, TCR-HLA and TCR-CMV co-occurrence, with a repertoire-size bias correction applied to TCR pairs. A later analysis estimated false discovery rates by permuting HLA or CMV assignments 20 times. In a later analysis, co-occurring TCRs were grouped with DBSCAN, and TCRdist sequence similarity was added when clustering was performed within HLA-allele-positive subsets. Co-occurrence clustering excluded repertoires with fewer than 30,000 or more than 120,000 public chains, plus five with anomalous nucleotide sharing. In its TCRdb copy, this immuneACCESS table keeps in-frame sequences only and misses some clones. Where compared with another copy, unresolved V genes explain less than half of these, and the others have no known cause. D and trimming were read from the DNA, whereas the V and J calls and clone size are those reported in that table. The sample table holds some 150,000 clones, of which about 85% were seen once. About 3.5% of the sample lies in the top ten.

CDR1 and CDR2, looked up from the germline V gene, are SNHLY and FYNNEI. From the cysteine up to the phenylalanine, the CDR3 has a length of 14 residues. The only DNA kept is the CDR3, 42 bases in frame from the first base. After removal of 5 bases from V and 6 bases from J, the junction retains 5 bases not matched to a gene. Sequencing was performed on PBMCs. The chain employs TRBV2 and TRBJ2-7; the central 12 bases match TRBD1. This sequence originates from a human donor in good health. CDR3 sequence: CASSSGTGGFEQYF. The base sequence is TGTGCCAGCAGTTCCGGGACAGGGGGCTTCGAGCAGTACTTC.